This note documents a single T cell receptor (beta chain) sequence. The antigen is unknown. In germline, CDR1 is MGHRA, CDR2 YSYEKL. The ends lost 0 bases at V and 2 bases at J; junction bases unmatched: 8. This CDR3 is 17 amino acids long. A single record per CDR3 protein comes from TCRdb applying MiXCR to the 5' RACE reads. The data contain approximately 120,000 distinct CDR3 sequences, 12% to 15% of them singletons. These data come from a study of T cells after yellow fever vaccination. For the study at large: SMART-Seq v4 Ultra Low Input prepared libraries from low-cell fractions.

Study-level results: Though it reached lower strength, the secondary response hit its peak faster, day 5 versus 15.

The rearrangement links TRBV4-1 to TRBJ2-3; 7 nucleotides match TRBD2. The material was CD8+ T cells sorted from PBMCs, obtained 5 days after the yellow fever booster vaccination. The clonotype comes from a man in his late teens or twenties who received the YFV17D yellow fever vaccine. Here the CDR3 reads CASSQDPGTNPTDTQYF. CDR3 nucleotides: TGCGCCAGCAGCCAAGATCCGGGGACTAACCCCACAGATACGCAGTATTTT.